Below, 8 T cell receptor beta chains from the same sample are listed, as sequenced in a study of blood T cell repertoires in COVID-19. This table comes from immunoSEQ multiplex PCR, and its TCRdb copy is limited to in-frame clones, with some not included. This table holds fewer than 250,000 clones, roughly 85% found once. The sequenced sample consisted of PBMCs or T cells enriched from blood (not recorded which). The source is a woman aged 50 to 60 with acute COVID-19.

The chain is built from TRBV7-9 and TRBJ2-7, with D perhaps matching TRBD2 (6 bases). The CDR3 has 15 residues. The ends were cut back, 4 bases at V and 3 bases at J, with 16 bases in the middle. From germline, CDR1 is SEHNR and CDR2 FQNEAQ (reference sequence). CDR3 protein: CASSSAGTGIYEQYF. CDR3 nucleotide sequence: TGTGCCAGCAGCTCGGCCGGGACTGGGATCTACGAGCAGTACTTC.

The chain couples TRBV25-1 to TRBJ1-2; weak D call: TRBD1 (6 bases). Deletions cut 1 base from V and 7 bases from J, with 13 bases between. The CDR3 has 14 residues. Germline CDR1 reads MGHDK; CDR2 reads SYGVNS. The chain's CDR3 is CASSESGRGGGYTF. CDR3 DNA: TGTGCCAGCAGTGAATCAGGCAGGGGTGGTGGCTACACCTTC.

This chain links TRBV7-9 with TRBJ1-2; D remains unclear. From germline, CDR1 is SEHNR and CDR2 FQNEAQ (reference sequence). Deletions cut 0 bases from V and 6 bases from J, with 8 bases between. This CDR3 spans 13 amino acids. This chain's CDR3 is CASSLAGNHGYTF. In DNA, the CDR3 is TGTGCCAGCAGCTTAGCGGGCAACCATGGCTACACCTTC.

This CDR3 is CASSGNRNQPQHF. The CDR3 DNA sequence: TGTGCCAGCTCCGGGAATCGCAATCAGCCCCAGCATTTT. The chain is built from TRBV19 and TRBJ1-5; D unclear. CDR3 length: 13 amino acids. Germline CDR1 reads LNHDA; CDR2 reads SQIVND (reference sequence). V shed 9 bases and J shed 2 bases, with 11 bases lying between them.

The rearrangement joins TRBV3-1 (or the pseudogene TRBV3-2) to TRBJ2-7, with 10 bases lining up with TRBD1. Unmatched junction bases numbered 4, after V lost 3 bases and J lost 5 bases. Germline CDR1 is LGHDT and CDR2 is YNNKEL (reference sequence). The CDR3 has 14 amino acids. CDR3: CASSQGQGTNEQYF. CDR3 sequence (DNA): TGTGCCAGCAGCCAGGGACAGGGGACGAACGAGCAGTACTTC.

The rearrangement uses TRBV27 and TRBJ2-1, with 8 bases identical to TRBD2. The CDR3 has 15 residues. CDR1 and CDR2 from the germline V gene are MNHEY and SMNVEV (reference sequence). The ends lost 4 bases at V and 5 bases at J; junction bases unmatched: 7. This CDR3 is CASSSGGAENNEQFF. DNA for the CDR3: TGTGCCAGCAGTTCCGGGGGGGCCGAGAACAATGAGCAGTTCTTC.

This clone has only one observation. The V call is TRBV6-1, the J call TRBJ1-1; D is ambiguous. This CDR3 has 13 amino acids. The V end was cut by 0 bases, the J end by 11 bases, with 13 bases between. CDR1 is MNHNS and CDR2 is SASEGT in the germline V gene. This chain's CDR3 is CASSEASPGFAFF. CDR3 DNA: TGTGCCAGCAGTGAAGCTAGCCCGGGGTTTGCTTTCTTT.

Here the CDR3 DNA reads TGTGCCAGCAGTTACCGGAGCCCCAGCTATGGCTACACCTTC. As protein: CASSYRSPSYGYTF. This chain links TRBV6-5 with TRBJ1-2; D is ambiguous. V lost 2 bases and J 4 bases, leaving 11 bases between the germline ends. Germline assignment: CDR1 MNHEY and CDR2 SVGAGI. The CDR3 runs to 14 residues.